Following are 8 T cell receptor beta chains from one sample sequenced in a study of neurological immune-mediated disorders. MiXCR was run by TCRdb on the 5' RACE reads, yielding one entry per CDR3 protein. The profile covers fewer than 30,000 distinct CDR3 sequences, with over 5% appearing a single time and under 5.5% taken by the ten largest. The sample taken for sequencing was PBMCs. The source of these receptors is a woman aged 40 to 55 in good health.

The chain couples TRBV20-1 to TRBJ2-7, with D possibly matching TRBD1 (7 bases). Trimming took off 5 bases at V and 5 bases at J, with 13 bases between the two ends. There are 12 residues in the CDR3. CDR1 and CDR2 (germline): DFQATT, SNEGSKA (reference sequence). The CDR3 DNA is TGCAGTGCTTCTCAGGGGGGAGACGAGCAGTACTTC. It encodes CSASQGGDEQYF.

Many counts were recorded for this clonotype. The chain uses TRBV5-1 and TRBJ2-7; D is unclear. Germline V CDR1 and CDR2: SGHRS, YFSETQ. The ends were cut back, 3 bases at V and 0 bases at J, with 13 bases in the middle. CDR3 length equals 15 residues. CDR3 coding DNA: TGCGCCAGCAGCTCCGGGTCAGTGTCCTCCTACGAGCAGTACTTC. Its translation is CASSSGSVSSYEQYF.

This clonotype was observed many times. The genes are TRBV10-3 and TRBJ2-7; 7 nucleotides match TRBD1. The J segment lost 5 bases and the V segment lost 6 bases, leaving 4 bases of the junction unmatched. The CDR3 has 12 residues. CDR1 and CDR2 (germline): ENHRY, SYGVKD. In DNA form, the CDR3 reads TGTGCCATCAGACTTACAGGGGACGAGCAGTACTTC. Protein product: CAIRLTGDEQYF.

Ten or more counts support this clonotype. The rearrangement uses TRBV5-5 and TRBJ2-1; 7 nucleotides match TRBD2. The CDR3 has 16 amino acids. Germline CDR1 and CDR2: SGHKS and YYEKEE (reference sequence). Trimming took 1 base from V and 5 from J; bases not matched to a gene: 9. The CDR3 reads CASSLRMAGDHNEQFF. The CDR3 DNA reads as TGTGCCAGCAGCTTGCGTATGGCGGGAGACCACAATGAGCAGTTCTTC. The full variable domain, its missing parts supplied by reference TRBV5-5 and TRBJ2-1, is DAGVTQSPTHLIKTRGQQVTLRCSPISGHKSVSWYQQVLGQGPQFIFQYYEKEERGRGNFPDRFSARQFPNYSSELNVNALLLGDSALYLCASSLRMAGDHNEQFFGPGTRLTVL.

This clonotype was seen ten or more times. CDR3 loop: CSVTGLLGTFF. CDR3 nucleotide sequence: TGCAGCGTCACGGGACTTTTGGGGACTTTCTTT. J is TRBJ1-1 and V is TRBV29-1; D perhaps matches TRBD1 (5 bases). CDR1 SQVTM and CDR2 ANQGSEA come from the germline V gene. The CDR3 is 11 amino acids. Trimming stripped 6 bases from V and 12 bases from J, with 17 bases between.

This clonotype was recorded many times. The V and J genes are TRBV7-3 and TRBJ2-3; a possible D gene is TRBD2 (6 bases). Trimming took off 3 bases at V and 3 bases at J, with 16 bases between the two ends. The CDR3 totals 16 residues. Germline values: CDR1 SGHTA, CDR2 FQGTGA. DNA for the CDR3: TGTGCCAGCAGCTTGATGGGACTTGGAAATACAGATACGCAGTATTTT. Translated, it gives CASSLMGLGNTDTQYF.

The V call is TRBV5-5, the J call TRBJ2-2, with 13 bases that match TRBD2. The junction had 5 bases not matched to a gene; V was cut back by 2 bases and J by 10 bases. Per the germline V gene, CDR1 is SGHKS and CDR2 is YYEKEE (reference sequence). The length of the CDR3 is 15 residues. Here the CDR3 DNA reads TGTGCCAGCAGCTTCGGACTAGCGGGAGCCGTGGAGCTGTTTTTT. This codes for CASSFGLAGAVELFF.

This clonotype showed up many times. The chain links TRBV4-1 to TRBJ1-1, with D uncertain. Germline V gene lookup returns CDR1 MGHRA and CDR2 YSYEKL. CDR3 length: 14 amino acids. The V and J ends lost 1 base and 1 base respectively, with 7 bases between them. The CDR3 here is CASSQGARNTEAFF. The CDR3 nucleotides read TGCGCCAGCAGCCAAGGGGCACGGAACACTGAAGCTTTCTTT.